This T cell receptor (beta chain) came from a study of response to subunit inactivated influenza vaccine. One entry per CDR3 protein, called by TCRdb with MiXCR from the RT-PCR reads. The sample holds approximately 490,000 distinct CDR3 sequences, approximately 6.9% seen once. This CDR3 spans 12 amino acids. Trimming removed 5 bases from V and 3 bases from J, with 6 bases in between. The germline V gene has CDR1 MNHNY and CDR2 SVGAGI (reference sequence). The sequence was collected from a man aged 50 to 69 who received an inactivated influenza vaccine. This material consisted of PBMCs from blood, taken around 2 years after vaccination. The chain has TRBV6-6 and TRBJ2-3, with unresolved D. CDR3 amino acids: CASSTQTDTQYF. CDR3 in DNA: TGTGCCAGCAGTACCCAAACAGATACGCAGTATTTT.